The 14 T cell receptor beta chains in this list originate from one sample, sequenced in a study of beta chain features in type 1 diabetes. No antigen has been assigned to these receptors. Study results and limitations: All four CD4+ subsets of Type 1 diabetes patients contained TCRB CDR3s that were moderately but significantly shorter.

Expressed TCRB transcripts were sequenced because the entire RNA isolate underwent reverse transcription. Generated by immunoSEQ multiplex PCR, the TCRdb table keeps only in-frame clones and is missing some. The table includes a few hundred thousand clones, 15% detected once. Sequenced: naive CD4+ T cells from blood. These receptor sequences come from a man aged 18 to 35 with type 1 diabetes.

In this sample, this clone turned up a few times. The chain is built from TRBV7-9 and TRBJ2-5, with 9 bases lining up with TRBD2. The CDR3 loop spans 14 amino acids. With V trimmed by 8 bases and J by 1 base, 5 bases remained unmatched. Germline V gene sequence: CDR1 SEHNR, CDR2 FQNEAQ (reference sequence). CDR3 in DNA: TGTGCCAGCGGAGGGACTAGCTCCCAAGAGACCCAGTACTTC. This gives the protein CASGGTSSQETQYF.

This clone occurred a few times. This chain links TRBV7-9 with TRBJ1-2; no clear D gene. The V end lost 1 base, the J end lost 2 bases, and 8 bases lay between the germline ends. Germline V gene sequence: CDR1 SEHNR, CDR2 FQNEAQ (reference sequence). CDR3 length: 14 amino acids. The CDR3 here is CASSLGGGNYGYTF. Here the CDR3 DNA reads TGTGCCAGCAGCTTAGGGGGAGGGAACTATGGCTACACCTTC.

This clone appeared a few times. In nucleotides, the CDR3 is TGTGCCAGCAAGAAACAGGTCGGCTACGAGCAGTACTTC. This encodes CASKKQVGYEQYF. This chain uses TRBV28 with TRBJ2-7; D may be TRBD1 (5 bases). Germline lookup yields CDR1 MDHEN and CDR2 SYDVKM. The CDR3 length is 13 residues. V lost 7 bases and J lost 3, with 13 bases in between.

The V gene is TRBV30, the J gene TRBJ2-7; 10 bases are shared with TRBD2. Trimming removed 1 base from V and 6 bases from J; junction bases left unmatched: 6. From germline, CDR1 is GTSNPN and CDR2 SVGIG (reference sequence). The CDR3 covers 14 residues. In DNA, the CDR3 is TGTGCCTGGAGTGGCCTAGCGGGAGTCGGCGAGCAGTACTTC. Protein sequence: CAWSGLAGVGEQYF.

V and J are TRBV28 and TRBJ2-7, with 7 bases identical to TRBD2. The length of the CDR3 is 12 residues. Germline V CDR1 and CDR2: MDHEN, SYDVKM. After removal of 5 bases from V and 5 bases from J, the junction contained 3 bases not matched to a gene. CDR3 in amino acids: CASSLAGDEQYF. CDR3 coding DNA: TGTGCCAGCAGTCTTGCGGGGGACGAGCAGTACTTC. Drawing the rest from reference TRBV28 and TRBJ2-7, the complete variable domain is DVKVTQSSRYLVKRTGEKVFLECVQDMDHENMFWYRQDPGLGLRLIYFSYDVKMKEKGDIPEGYSVSREKKERFSLILESASTNQTSMYLCASSLAGDEQYFGPGTRLTVT.

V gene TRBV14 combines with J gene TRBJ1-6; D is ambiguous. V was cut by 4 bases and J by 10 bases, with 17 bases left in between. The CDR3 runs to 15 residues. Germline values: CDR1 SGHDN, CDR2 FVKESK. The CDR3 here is CASSPEARGRSPLHF. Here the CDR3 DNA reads TGTGCCAGCAGCCCTGAGGCCCGAGGGCGGTCACCCCTCCACTTT.

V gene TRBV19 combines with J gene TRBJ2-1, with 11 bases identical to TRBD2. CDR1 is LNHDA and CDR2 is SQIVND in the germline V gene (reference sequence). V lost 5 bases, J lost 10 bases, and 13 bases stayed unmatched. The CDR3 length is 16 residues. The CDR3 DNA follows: TGTGCCAGTAGTGTGTTTAGCGGGAGGGCCTCCTACGAGCAGTTCTTC. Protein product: CASSVFSGRASYEQFF.

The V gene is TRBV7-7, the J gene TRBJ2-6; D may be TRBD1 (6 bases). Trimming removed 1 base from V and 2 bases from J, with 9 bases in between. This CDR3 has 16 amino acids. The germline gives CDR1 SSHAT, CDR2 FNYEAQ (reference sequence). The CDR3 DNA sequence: TGTGCCAGCAGCTTAGGATCAGGGGCTGGGGCCAACGTCCTGACTTTC. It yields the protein CASSLGSGAGANVLTF.

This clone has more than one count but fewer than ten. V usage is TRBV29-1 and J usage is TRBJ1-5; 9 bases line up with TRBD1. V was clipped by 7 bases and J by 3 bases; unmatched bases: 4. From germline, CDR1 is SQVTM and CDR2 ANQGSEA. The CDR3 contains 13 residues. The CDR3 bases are TGCAGCGCCGGGACAGGGTTCAATCAGCCCCAGCATTTT. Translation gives CSAGTGFNQPQHF.

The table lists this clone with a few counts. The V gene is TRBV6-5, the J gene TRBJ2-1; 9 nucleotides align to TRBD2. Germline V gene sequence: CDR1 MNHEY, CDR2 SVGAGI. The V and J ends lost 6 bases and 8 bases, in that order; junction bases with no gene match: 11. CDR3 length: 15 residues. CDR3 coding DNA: TGTGCCAGCAGCCAAACCGGGACTAGCATGTATGAGCAGTTCTTC. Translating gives CASSQTGTSMYEQFF.

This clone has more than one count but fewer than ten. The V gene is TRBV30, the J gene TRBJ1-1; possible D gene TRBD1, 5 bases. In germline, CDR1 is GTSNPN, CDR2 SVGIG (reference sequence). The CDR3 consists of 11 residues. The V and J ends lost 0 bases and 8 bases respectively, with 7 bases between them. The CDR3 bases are TGTGCCTGGAGTGTAGGGGTGGAAGCTTTCTTT. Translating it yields CAWSVGVEAFF.

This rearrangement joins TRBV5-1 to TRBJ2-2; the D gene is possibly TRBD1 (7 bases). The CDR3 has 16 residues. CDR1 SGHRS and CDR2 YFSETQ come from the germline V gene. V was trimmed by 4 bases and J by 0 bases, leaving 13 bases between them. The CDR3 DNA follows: TGCGCCAGCAGCCCTCAGGGGGGATCGAACACCGGGGAGCTGTTTTTT. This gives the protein CASSPQGGSNTGELFF.

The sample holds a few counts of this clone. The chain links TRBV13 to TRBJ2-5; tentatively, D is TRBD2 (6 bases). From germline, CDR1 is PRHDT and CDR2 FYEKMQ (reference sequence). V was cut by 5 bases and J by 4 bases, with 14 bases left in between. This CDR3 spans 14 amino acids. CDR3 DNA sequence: TGTGCCAGCAGCCTGGGACGGAGGGCAGAGACCCAGTACTTC. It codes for CASSLGRRAETQYF.

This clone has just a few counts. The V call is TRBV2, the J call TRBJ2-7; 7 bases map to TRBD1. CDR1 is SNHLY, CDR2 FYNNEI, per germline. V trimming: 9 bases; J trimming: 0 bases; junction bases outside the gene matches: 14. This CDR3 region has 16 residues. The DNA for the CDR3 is TGTGCCAGTTCTTGGGACAGAAAAACCAACTCCTACGAGCAGTACTTC. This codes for CASSWDRKTNSYEQYF.